The sequence of this TCR beta chain was determined in a study of T-cell memory formation after mild COVID-19. Study-wide points: The study detected some responding clones in pre-infection memory, suggesting cross-reactive memory joined.

A single count supports this clonotype. Its antigen is undetermined. Germline loops: CDR1 SNHLY, CDR2 FYNNEI. The V end lost 5 bases, the J end lost 4 bases, and 15 bases lay between the germline ends. This CDR3 region has 15 residues. TCRdb analysed the 5' RACE reads with MiXCR anew, one entry per CDR3 protein. The sample carries around 200,000 distinct CDR3 sequences, 20% to 25% recorded once. Sequenced: PBMCs or a T cell subset sorted from them (not recorded which). The sequence was obtained from an adult woman who had mild COVID-19 (a few samples of this study predate the infection). Cell type and time point are not known. This chain links TRBV2 with TRBJ1-5; D ambiguous. In DNA, the CDR3 is TGTGCCAGCAGTCCAAGCGTGGCAGCAAATCAGCCCCAGCATTTT. As protein: CASSPSVAANQPQHF.